Listed here is a single TCR beta chain. The sample originates from a study of blood T cell repertoires in COVID-19. Study overall: Sources were T cells, B-cell-depleted T cells, or PBMCs; the material itself was cDNA or gDNA.

CDR1 is SNHLY, CDR2 FYNNEI, per germline. V lost 6 bases, J lost 2 bases, and 11 bases lay in between. This CDR3 has 14 residues. TCRdb's table, derived via immunoSEQ multiplex PCR, lists solely in-frame clones and lacks some. There are hundreds of thousands of clones in the sample; about 88% occur only once, and approximately 4.8% lies in the top ten. The chain has TRBV2 and TRBJ2-1, with D possibly TRBD2 on 5 matching bases. The origin of this receptor is a woman aged 30 to 39 who had been exposed to COVID-19. Material for sequencing was PBMCs or T cells enriched from blood (not recorded which). CDR3 nucleotides: TGTGCCAGCAGGCCCGGGGATCCCTACAATGAGCAGTTCTTC. This codes for CASRPGDPYNEQFF.